The 13 T cell receptor beta chains reported below all come from one sample, sequenced in a study of T cells after yellow fever vaccination (dated by TCRdb to between 2019 and 2020). The sample's treatment or condition label, in plain terms: live attenuated yellow fever vaccine strain. The library was obtained by 5' RACE. The run used an Illumina HiSeq 2500. In TCRdb, the public reads were trimmed at Q25 with fastp and aligned with MiXCR, with productive beta chains retained. Each record represents a unique CDR3 protein, reported with the most common genes and DNA among its rows. The sample table lists around 360,000 distinct CDR3 sequences, roughly 11% of them with a count of one. Jointly, the top ten make up less than 20% of the sample. Source: PBMCs, taken on the day of the first yellow fever vaccination. These TCRs come from a man younger than 30 who received the YFV17D yellow fever vaccine.

The rearrangement links TRBV6-2 or TRBV6-3 to TRBJ2-1; possibly TRBD1 for D (6 bases). The V gene's germline CDR1 is MNHEY and CDR2 SVGEGT. The CDR3 sequence is 14 residues long. The V end was cut by 5 bases, the J end by 8 bases, with 16 bases between. CDR3: CASSQGTYRDEQFF. CDR3 bases: TGTGCCAGCAGTCAAGGGACATACCGCGATGAGCAGTTCTTC.

This clonotype was seen at least ten times. The rearrangement joins TRBV5-1 to TRBJ2-4, with D possibly called TRBD1 or TRBD2 (6 bases each). Germline CDR1 and CDR2: SGHRS and YFSETQ. The CDR3 has 14 amino acids. Trimming took 4 bases from V and 5 from J, leaving 13 bases between them. CDR3 protein: CASSGGTLQNIQYF. For the CDR3, the DNA is TGCGCCAGCAGCGGGGGGACACTTCAAAACATTCAGTACTTC.

The chain has TRBV5-3 and TRBJ2-7; no clear D gene. TRBV5-3 is annotated as an ORF whose role is uncertain. V was clipped by 2 bases and J by 2 bases, with 2 bases between them. The CDR3 is made up of 11 amino acids. The CDR3 DNA follows: TGTGCCAGAAGCTTCCCCTACGAGCAGTACGTC. It is translated as CARSFPYEQYV.

Only a few counts were recorded for this clonotype. The V and J genes are TRBV4-3 and TRBJ2-3, with D possibly being TRBD2 (7 bases). V lost 1 base and J 8 bases, leaving 22 bases between the germline ends. Germline V gene lookup returns CDR1 LGHNA and CDR2 YSLEER. CDR3 size: 17 residues. CDR3 sequence: CASSQATSPSRGGTQYF. The DNA of the CDR3 is TGCGCCAGCAGCCAAGCTACATCCCCCTCTAGGGGGGGTACGCAGTATTTT.

A few counts support this clonotype. The chain combines TRBV6-2 or TRBV6-3 with TRBJ1-1; D is undetermined. The V and J ends lost 4 bases and 8 bases respectively, with 8 bases between them. The germline gives CDR1 MNHEY, CDR2 SVGEGT. The CDR3 spans 11 residues. CDR3 coding DNA: TGTGCCAGCAGTTCTGGCCGGGAAGCTTTCTTT. Translated: CASSSGREAFF.

V is TRBV20-1 and J is TRBJ2-7; D possibly matches TRBD1 or TRBD2 (7 bases each). The CDR3 totals 12 residues. Germline V gene sequence: CDR1 DFQATT, CDR2 SNEGSKA (reference sequence). The V end was cut by 6 bases, the J end by 2 bases, with 11 bases between. The DNA for the CDR3 is TGCAGTGCCAGGGGGGGGACCTACGAGCAGTACGTC. Protein sequence: CSARGGTYEQYV.

The genes are TRBV29-1 and TRBJ1-1, with D tentatively TRBD1 (5 bases). The CDR3 loop spans 12 amino acids. Trimming removed 6 bases from V and 1 base from J, with 9 bases in between. CDR1 is SQVTM, CDR2 ANQGSEA, per germline. The CDR3 reads CSVRVGNTEAFF. The CDR3, as DNA: TGCAGCGTCAGGGTTGGGAACACTGAAGCTTTCTTT.

This clonotype occurred a few times. The chain employs TRBV4-2 and TRBJ2-5, with D perhaps TRBD2 (7 bases). The CDR3 covers 15 residues. Germline V gene sequence: CDR1 LGHNA, CDR2 YNFKEQ. The V gene lost 4 bases and the J gene lost 5 bases, with 17 bases spanning the gap. This CDR3 reads CASSRTGGPGETQYF. CDR3 DNA sequence: TGTGCCAGCAGCCGGACCGGGGGGCCGGGGGAGACCCAGTACTTC.

The V and J genes are TRBV4-2 and TRBJ2-2; tentatively, D is TRBD2 (5 bases). The V gene's germline CDR1 is LGHNA and CDR2 YNFKEQ. With 4 bases removed from V and 3 bases from J, the gap between germline ends came to 18 bases. The CDR3 totals 17 residues. CDR3 in DNA: TGTGCCAGCAGCCCCGGGGTCCGGCAGAGCTACACCGGGGAGCTGTTTTTT. This sequence encodes CASSPGVRQSYTGELFF.

This rearrangement joins TRBV12-3 or TRBV12-4 to TRBJ2-5, with a possible D match to TRBD1 (6 bases). Trimming took 2 bases from V and 14 from J, leaving 15 bases between them. The CDR3 runs 12 residues. The CDR3 sequence: CASSLLLTGTYF. CDR3 nucleotide sequence: TGTGCCAGCAGTTTATTACTTACAGGGACCTACTTC.

This rearrangement joins TRBV6-1 to TRBJ2-7, with D perhaps given as TRBD1 or TRBD2 (5 bases each). The V and J ends lost 8 bases and 4 bases respectively, with 15 bases between them. The germline CDR1 and CDR2 sequences are MNHNS and SASEGT. This CDR3 contains 13 residues. CDR3 DNA: TGTGCCAGCTCGGGACCTAACGGTTACGAGCAGTACTTC. It is translated as CASSGPNGYEQYF.

There are a few counts of this clonotype. The chain joins TRBV19 to TRBJ2-2; TRBD1 agrees at 10 bases. V lost 8 bases to trimming and J lost 5 bases; unmatched junction nucleotides: 5. Germline CDR1 reads LNHDA; CDR2 reads SQIVND (reference sequence). The CDR3 covers 14 residues. The CDR3 DNA is TGTGCCAGTGACCGGACAGGGGGAACCGGGGAGCTGTTTTTT. Translation: CASDRTGGTGELFF.

The J gene is TRBJ2-3, the V gene TRBV5-5; possible D gene TRBD1, 5 bases. The CDR3 contains 15 residues. Trimming left V 7 bases short and J 4 bases short, with 19 bases between. The germline CDR1 and CDR2 sequences are SGHKS and YYEKEE (reference sequence). The CDR3 region is CASQAWVSGPDTQYF. The CDR3 DNA is TGTGCCAGCCAAGCTTGGGTTTCAGGGCCAGATACGCAGTATTTT.